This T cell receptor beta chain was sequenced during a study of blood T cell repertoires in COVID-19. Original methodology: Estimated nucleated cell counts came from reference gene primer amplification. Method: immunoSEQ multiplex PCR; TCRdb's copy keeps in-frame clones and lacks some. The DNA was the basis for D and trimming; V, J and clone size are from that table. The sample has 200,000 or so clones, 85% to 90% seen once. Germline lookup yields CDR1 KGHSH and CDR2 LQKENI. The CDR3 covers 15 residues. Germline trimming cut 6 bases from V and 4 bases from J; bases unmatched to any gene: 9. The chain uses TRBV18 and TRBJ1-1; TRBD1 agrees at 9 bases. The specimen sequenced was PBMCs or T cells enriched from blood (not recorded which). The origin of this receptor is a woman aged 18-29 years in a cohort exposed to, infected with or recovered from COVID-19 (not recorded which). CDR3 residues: CASSLRQGDVTEAFF. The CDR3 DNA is TGTGCCAGCTCTCTCAGACAGGGGGATGTCACTGAAGCTTTCTTT.